These 16 T cell receptor beta chains were all obtained from the same sample, sequenced in a study of T cell responses to AZD1222 COVID-19 vaccine. Here immunoSEQ multiplex PCR was the method, and the copy in TCRdb shows in-frame clones only, minus some. The table records more than 140,000 clones, roughly 93% of them present only once. Sequences were derived from peripheral blood, sampled on day 0 of MenACWY control vaccination. Source of these receptors: an adult in good health.

This clone was observed once. J is TRBJ1-6 and V is TRBV18, with a weak D call TRBD1 (5 bases). The CDR3 contains 15 residues. V lost 2 bases to trimming and J lost 6 bases, with 11 bases between them. Germline CDR1 reads KGHSH; CDR2 reads LQKENI. The CDR3 region is CASSPTGEGNSPLHF. The CDR3 region has the DNA TGTGCCAGCTCACCAACGGGGGAGGGTAATTCACCCCTCCACTTT. Looking up the rest from reference TRBV18 and TRBJ1-6 gives the full variable domain: NAGVMQNPRHLVRRRGQEARLRCSPMKGHSHVYWYRQLPEEGLKFMVYLQKENIIDESGMPKERFSAEFPKEGPSILRIQQVVRGDSAAYFCASSPTGEGNSPLHFGNGTRLTVT.

The chain links TRBV5-4 to TRBJ2-2; D is unresolved. The germline CDR1 and CDR2 sequences are SGHNT and YYREEE (reference sequence). CDR3 length: 13 amino acids. With 4 bases removed from V and 0 bases from J, the gap between germline ends came to 4 bases. The CDR3 sequence is CASSGPNTGELFF. Written as DNA, the CDR3 is TGTGCCAGCAGCGGGCCGAACACCGGGGAGCTGTTTTTT.

This clone has only one observation. The chain couples TRBV28 to TRBJ2-5, with a weak D call TRBD1 (5 bases). V lost 8 bases to trimming and J lost 4 bases, with 8 bases between them. CDR1 MDHEN and CDR2 SYDVKM come from the germline V gene. The CDR3 has 11 residues. The CDR3 sequence: CASCRAETQYF. The DNA for the CDR3 is TGTGCCAGCTGCAGGGCAGAGACCCAGTACTTC. The full variable domain, completed using reference TRBV28 and TRBJ2-5, is DVKVTQSSRYLVKRTGEKVFLECVQDMDHENMFWYRQDPGLGLRLIYFSYDVKMKEKGDIPEGYSVSREKKERFSLILESASTNQTSMYLCASCRAETQYFGPGTRLLVL.

The chain combines TRBV2 with TRBJ1-2, with D unresolved. CDR1 is SNHLY, CDR2 FYNNEI, per germline. The CDR3 has 13 amino acids. With 2 bases removed from V and 5 bases from J, the gap between germline ends came to 9 bases. The CDR3 here is CASSEPGFYGYTF. CDR3 nucleotide sequence: TGTGCCAGCAGTGAACCCGGATTTTATGGCTACACCTTC.

This chain uses TRBV30 with TRBJ1-2; the D gene is possibly TRBD1 (5 bases). CDR3 length: 16 residues. Trimming took off 0 bases at V and 4 bases at J, with 18 bases between the two ends. Germline-derived CDR1 and CDR2 are GTSNPN and SVGIG (reference sequence). In DNA form, the CDR3 reads TGTGCCTGGAGTGTACGAGGGACGCCCCTTTTCTATGGCTACACCTTC. Protein sequence: CAWSVRGTPLFYGYTF.

V gene TRBV19 combines with J gene TRBJ1-1; D is perhaps TRBD1 (5 bases). The CDR3 covers 14 residues. Per the germline V gene, CDR1 is LNHDA and CDR2 is SQIVND (reference sequence). Trimming removed 5 bases at V and 6 bases at J, with 16 bases between. CDR3 protein: CASSAAVGGSEAFF. The CDR3 coding sequence is TGTGCCAGTAGTGCGGCCGTGGGGGGTTCTGAAGCTTTCTTT. Using reference TRBV19 and TRBJ1-1 for the parts outside the CDR3, the full variable domain is DGGITQSPKYLFRKEGQNVTLSCEQNLNHDAMYWYRQDPGQGLRLIYYSQIVNDFQKGDIAEGYSVSREKKESFPLTVTSAQKNPTAFYLCASSAAVGGSEAFFGQGTRLTVV.

This clone has a single count. The CDR3: CASSLGTGWDEQYF. In nucleotides, the CDR3 is TGTGCCAGCAGTTTGGGGACAGGGTGGGACGAGCAGTACTTC. The V and J genes are TRBV28 and TRBJ2-7, with 9 positions matching TRBD1. The V gene end was trimmed by 3 bases and the J gene end by 5 bases; junction bases not matched to a gene: 5. CDR1 and CDR2 from the germline V gene are MDHEN and SYDVKM. The CDR3 runs 14 residues.

CDR3 loop: CASSLVAGYTF. The CDR3 DNA reads TGTGCCAGCAGCTTAGTCGCTGGCTACACCTTC. The rearrangement links TRBV11-2 to TRBJ1-2; D is unresolved. The CDR3 extends over 11 amino acids. Looked up from germline, CDR1 is SGHAT and CDR2 is FQNNGV. Between the trimmed V and J ends, which lost 1 base and 7 bases, there was a span of 4 bases.

The J gene is TRBJ1-2, the V gene TRBV15; TRBD1 agrees at 9 bases. From germline, CDR1 is LNHNV and CDR2 YYDKDF (reference sequence). The CDR3 contains 15 residues. Losses at the gene ends were 3 bases for V and 1 base for J; bases not matched to a gene: 3. The CDR3 coding sequence is TGTGCCACCAGCAGGGGGACAGGGATTAACTATGGCTACACCTTC. It is translated as CATSRGTGINYGYTF.

V and J are TRBV12-5 and TRBJ2-2, with a possible D match to TRBD1 (5 bases). From germline, CDR1 is LGHNT and CDR2 FRNRAP. The CDR3 runs to 13 residues. V shed 5 bases and J shed 6 bases, with 10 bases lying between them. CDR3 loop: CASGIQGSGELFF. DNA for the CDR3: TGTGCTAGTGGTATCCAGGGTTCCGGGGAGCTGTTTTTT. The variable domain in full, completed from reference TRBV12-5 and TRBJ2-2, reads DARVTQTPRHKVTEMGQEVTMRCQPILGHNTVFWYRQTMMQGLELLAYFRNRAPLDDSGMPKDRFSAEMPDATLATLKIQPSEPRDSAVYFCASGIQGSGELFFGEGSRLTVL.

This clone was observed once. The chain employs TRBV4-1 and TRBJ2-1; D remains ambiguous. Trimming removed 1 base from V and 2 bases from J, with 12 bases in between. The CDR3 spans 16 residues. From germline, CDR1 is MGHRA and CDR2 YSYEKL. The CDR3 bases are TGCGCCAGCAGCCAAGTTGACTTAGTGGCCTACAATGAGCAGTTCTTC. Translation: CASSQVDLVAYNEQFF.

The J gene is TRBJ1-4, the V gene TRBV19; 7 bases align to TRBD1. This CDR3 spans 16 amino acids. From germline, CDR1 is LNHDA and CDR2 SQIVND (reference sequence). The trim removed 5 bases at V and 0 bases at J, leaving 6 bases unmatched. The CDR3 spells CASSRDSPTTNEKLFF. As DNA, the CDR3 is TGTGCCAGTAGTCGGGACAGTCCTACAACTAATGAAAAACTGTTTTTT.

The J gene is TRBJ1-3, the V gene TRBV19; D not certain. This CDR3 spans 13 amino acids. Germline V gene sequence: CDR1 LNHDA, CDR2 SQIVND (reference sequence). The germline V and J ends were trimmed by 5 bases and 4 bases, with 9 bases remaining between them. The CDR3, as DNA: TGTGCCAGTAGTCCCACAGCCGGAAACACCATATATTTT. As protein: CASSPTAGNTIYF.

J is TRBJ1-5 and V is TRBV27; D is unclear. CDR3 length: 14 residues. Trimming pared 1 base from V and 5 bases from J, leaving 9 bases between. Germline CDR1 is MNHEY and CDR2 is SMNVEV (reference sequence). The CDR3 is CASSLWAGDQPQHF. CDR3 nucleotides: TGTGCCAGCAGTTTATGGGCCGGAGATCAGCCCCAGCATTTT.

The chain carries TRBV6-6 and TRBJ1-2; D unclear. Deletions cut 2 bases from V and 2 bases from J, with 9 bases between. Germline V gene data show CDR1 as MNHNY and CDR2 as SVGAGI (reference sequence). The CDR3 spans 14 residues. CDR3 in DNA: TGTGCCAGCAGTTACCCGGGATCCAACTATGGCTACACCTTC. This encodes CASSYPGSNYGYTF.

The chain couples TRBV6-6 to TRBJ1-5; D ambiguous. CDR1 is MNHNY and CDR2 is SVGAGI in the germline V gene (reference sequence). This CDR3 contains 16 residues. The V end was cut by 2 bases, the J end by 2 bases, with 13 bases between. CDR3: CASSYGRGRGNQPQHF. The CDR3, as DNA: TGTGCCAGCAGTTACGGGCGGGGAAGGGGCAATCAGCCCCAGCATTTT.